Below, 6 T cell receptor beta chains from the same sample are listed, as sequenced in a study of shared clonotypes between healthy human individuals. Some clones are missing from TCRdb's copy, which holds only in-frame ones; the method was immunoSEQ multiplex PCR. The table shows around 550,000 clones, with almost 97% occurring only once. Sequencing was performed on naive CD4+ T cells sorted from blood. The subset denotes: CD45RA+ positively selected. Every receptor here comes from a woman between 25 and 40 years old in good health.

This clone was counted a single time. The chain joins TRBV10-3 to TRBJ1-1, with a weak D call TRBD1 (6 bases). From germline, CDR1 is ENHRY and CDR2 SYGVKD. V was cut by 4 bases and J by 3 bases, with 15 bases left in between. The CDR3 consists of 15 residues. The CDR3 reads CAISGGGPDYTEAFF. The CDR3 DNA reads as TGTGCCATCAGTGGAGGGGGGCCCGATTACACTGAAGCTTTCTTT.

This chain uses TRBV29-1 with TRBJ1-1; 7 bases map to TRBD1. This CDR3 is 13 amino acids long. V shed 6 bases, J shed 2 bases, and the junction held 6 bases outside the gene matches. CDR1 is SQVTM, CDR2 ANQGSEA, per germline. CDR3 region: CSVGQRLNTEAFF. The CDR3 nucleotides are TGCAGCGTGGGACAGAGACTAAACACTGAAGCTTTCTTT.

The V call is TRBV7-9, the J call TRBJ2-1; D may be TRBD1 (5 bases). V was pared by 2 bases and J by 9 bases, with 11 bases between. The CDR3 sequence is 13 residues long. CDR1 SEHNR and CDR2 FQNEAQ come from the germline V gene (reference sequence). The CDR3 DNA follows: TGTGCCAGCAGCTTAATCTTAGGGGTTGAGCAGTTCTTC. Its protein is CASSLILGVEQFF.

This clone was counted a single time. The CDR3 coding sequence is TGTGCCAGCAGTTTAAGCGAAGGGGCCTATGGCTACACCTTC. Translated, it gives CASSLSEGAYGYTF. The chain uses TRBV28 and TRBJ1-2; possible D gene TRBD1, 5 bases. This CDR3 contains 14 residues. V lost 2 bases and J lost 4, with 11 bases in between. The germline gives CDR1 MDHEN, CDR2 SYDVKM.

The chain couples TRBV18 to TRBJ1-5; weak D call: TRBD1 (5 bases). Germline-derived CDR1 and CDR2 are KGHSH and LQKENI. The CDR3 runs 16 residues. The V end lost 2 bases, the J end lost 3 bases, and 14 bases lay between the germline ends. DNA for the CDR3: TGTGCCAGCTCACCAACAGGCGGGGGGGACAATCAGCCCCAGCATTTT. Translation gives CASSPTGGGDNQPQHF.

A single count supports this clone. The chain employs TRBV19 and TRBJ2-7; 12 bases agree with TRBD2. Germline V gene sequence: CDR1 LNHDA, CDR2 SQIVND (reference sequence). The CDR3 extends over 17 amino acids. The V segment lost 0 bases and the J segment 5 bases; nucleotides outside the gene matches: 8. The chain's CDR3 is CASSIDPGLAGNHEQYF. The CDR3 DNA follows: TGTGCCAGTAGTATAGATCCTGGACTAGCGGGAAATCACGAGCAGTACTTC.